This TCR beta chain was captured by sequencing in a study of OX40 agonist ivuxolimab in advanced cancers. Whole-study context: Patients were dosed intravenously with ivuxolimab at 0.01 to 10 mg/kg every 2 weeks.

The table came from immunoSEQ multiplex PCR; TCRdb's copy has only in-frame clones and leaves some out. The table lists tens of thousands of clones, 84% of them singletons. Trimming took 9 bases from V and 5 from J, leaving 14 bases between them. The CDR3 has 13 residues. Germline V gene sequence: CDR1 LNHDA, CDR2 SQIVND (reference sequence). Details on this clone: Its antigen is undetermined.

Study outcomes and limitations: Partial responders dosed at 0.1-3.0 mg/kg displayed clonal expansion ranking among the lowest.

The rearrangement joins TRBV19 to TRBJ2-1; D ambiguous. This receptor was obtained from an adult with an advanced solid tumor such as melanoma, head and neck, liver or kidney cancer. Sequenced here: CD4+ or CD8+ T cells sorted from blood, sampled in a trial of the OX40 agonist ivuxolimab. CDR3 nucleotide sequence: TGTGCCAGCCAGTATCTCGACGACAATGAGCAGTTCTTC. Translating it yields CASQYLDDNEQFF.